Shown below are 6 T cell receptor beta chains from a single sample sequenced in a study of cytomegalovirus exposure and HLA in healthy donors. Data came from immunoSEQ multiplex PCR; TCRdb stores just in-frame clones and leaves some out. The sample gives under 200,000 clones, roughly 89% of which show up once; 4.2% is in the top ten. Sequenced sample: PBMCs. Receptors were obtained from a man between 18 and 35 years old in good health and CMV-seropositive.

This chain connects TRBV7-8 to TRBJ2-2; 8 positions match TRBD1. V lost 1 base, J lost 6 bases, and 13 bases stayed unmatched. Germline CDR1 SGHVS, CDR2 FQNEAQ. The CDR3 totals 18 residues. CDR3 bases: TGTGCCAGCAGCTTAGGCCGCCAGGGGGCAATTTCGGCCGGGGAGCTGTTTTTT. It specifies CASSLGRQGAISAGELFF.

The chain combines TRBV4-1 with TRBJ2-7; D not certain. Germline CDR1 is MGHRA and CDR2 is YSYEKL. V was pared by 0 bases and J by 3 bases, with 12 bases between. CDR3 length: 15 amino acids. The DNA for the CDR3 is TGCGCCAGCAGCCAAGATAGCCCTAACTACTACGAGCAGTACTTC. Amino acid sequence: CASSQDSPNYYEQYF.

The chain carries TRBV27 and TRBJ2-1, with D maybe TRBD2 (6 bases). The germline V gene encodes CDR1 MNHEY and CDR2 SMNVEV (reference sequence). CDR3 length equals 18 residues. The V gene lost 2 bases and the J gene lost 3 bases, with 20 bases spanning the gap. The CDR3 sequence: CASSLRAPAGSNYNEQFF. The CDR3 DNA reads TGTGCCAGCAGTTTAAGGGCCCCGGCGGGGTCAAACTACAATGAGCAGTTCTTC.

The rearrangement uses TRBV19 and TRBJ1-1, with TRBD1 matching 8 bases. Trimming at V came to 5 bases and at J to 1 base, leaving 6 bases not matched to a gene. The CDR3 loop spans 15 amino acids. CDR1 LNHDA and CDR2 SQIVND come from the germline V gene (reference sequence). This CDR3 reads CASSPDRGSNTEAFF. CDR3 in DNA: TGTGCCAGTAGTCCCGACAGGGGCTCGAACACTGAAGCTTTCTTT.

The chain couples TRBV5-1 to TRBJ1-5; D unresolved. This CDR3 spans 13 amino acids. The V gene's germline CDR1 is SGHRS and CDR2 YFSETQ. Trimming took 0 bases from V and 6 from J, leaving 7 bases between them. The CDR3 spells CASSLDISQPQHF. As DNA, the CDR3 is TGCGCCAGCAGCTTGGATATTTCTCAGCCCCAGCATTTT. Variable domain in full (rest from reference TRBV5-1 and TRBJ1-5): KAGVTQTPRYLIKTRGQQVTLSCSPISGHRSVSWYQQTPGQGLQFLFEYFSETQRNKGNFPGRFSGRQFSNSRSEMNVSTLELGDSALYLCASSLDISQPQHFGDGTRLSIL.

This clone appeared a few times. J is TRBJ1-4 and V is TRBV6-5, with D possibly being TRBD1 (6 bases). Looked up from germline, CDR1 is MNHEY and CDR2 is SVGAGI. CDR3 length: 14 residues. The V and J ends lost 6 bases and 8 bases respectively, with 16 bases between them. CDR3 region: CASRAGTRTEKLFF. The CDR3 DNA reads TGTGCCAGCAGGGCCGGGACAAGGACGGAAAAACTGTTTTTT.